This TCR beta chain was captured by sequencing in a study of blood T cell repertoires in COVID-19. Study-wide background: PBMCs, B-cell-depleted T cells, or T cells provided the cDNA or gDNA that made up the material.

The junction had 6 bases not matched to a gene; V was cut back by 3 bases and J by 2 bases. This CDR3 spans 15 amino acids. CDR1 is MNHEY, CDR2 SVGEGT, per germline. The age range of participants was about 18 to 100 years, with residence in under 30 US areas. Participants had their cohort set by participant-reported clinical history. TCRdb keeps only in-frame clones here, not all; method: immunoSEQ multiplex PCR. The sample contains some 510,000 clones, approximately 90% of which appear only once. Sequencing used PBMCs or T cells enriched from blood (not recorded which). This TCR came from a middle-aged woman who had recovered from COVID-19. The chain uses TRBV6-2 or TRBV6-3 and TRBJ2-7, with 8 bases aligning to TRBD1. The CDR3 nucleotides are TGTGCCAGCAGTTATAGGGGACAGGCTACCTACGAGCAGTACTTC. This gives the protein CASSYRGQATYEQYF.